The 30 T cell receptor beta chains given below trace back to one sample, sequenced in a study of cytomegalovirus exposure and HLA in healthy donors. Generated by immunoSEQ multiplex PCR, the TCRdb table keeps only in-frame clones and is missing some. The top ten clones hold approximately 2.1% of a sample with about 160,000 clones, 80% to 90% of them seen once. Sequenced sample: PBMCs. These receptor sequences come from a woman under 30 in good health and CMV-seronegative.

The chain is built from TRBV4-2 and TRBJ2-3; the D gene is possibly TRBD2 (5 bases). Germline CDR1 and CDR2: LGHNA and YNFKEQ. Between the trimmed V and J ends, which lost 0 bases and 0 bases, there was a span of 19 bases. The CDR3 has 19 amino acids. The CDR3 here is CASSQEHGSGITSTDTQYF. The DNA of the CDR3 is TGTGCCAGCAGCCAAGAACATGGCAGCGGAATAACTAGCACAGATACGCAGTATTTT.

This clone turned up a few times. The rearrangement uses TRBV4-3 and TRBJ1-1, with 7 bases lining up with TRBD1. The CDR3 contains 18 residues. The trim removed 0 bases at V and 6 bases at J, leaving 16 bases unmatched. Germline CDR1 reads LGHNA; CDR2 reads YSLEER. The CDR3 spells CASSQDGWARGFIPEAFF. Here the CDR3 DNA reads TGCGCCAGCAGCCAAGATGGGTGGGCCAGGGGGTTTATCCCTGAAGCTTTCTTT.

This chain's CDR3 is CASSLGGTANLGYTF. The CDR3 DNA reads TGTGCCAGCAGCTTAGGAGGGACAGCAAATCTCGGCTACACCTTC. The chain links TRBV7-9 to TRBJ1-2, with TRBD1 matching 7 bases. The V gene end was trimmed by 1 base and the J gene end by 8 bases; junction bases not matched to a gene: 10. Germline CDR1 SEHNR, CDR2 FQNEAQ (reference sequence). The CDR3 totals 15 residues. The complete variable domain, with remaining parts taken from reference TRBV7-9 and TRBJ1-2, reads DTGVSQNPRHKITKRGQNVTFRCDPISEHNRLYWYRQTLGQGPEFLTYFQNEAQLEKSRLLSDRFSAERPKGSFSTLEIQRTEQGDSAMYLCASSLGGTANLGYTFGSGTRLTVV.

This chain links TRBV27 with TRBJ2-1; the D is unclear. V was shortened by 6 bases and J by 1 base, with 10 bases between the two germline ends. Per the germline V gene, CDR1 is MNHEY and CDR2 is SMNVEV (reference sequence). This CDR3 contains 14 residues. The CDR3 bases are TGTGCCAGCAGCGAGACTCTATCCTACAATGAGCAGTTCTTC. Protein: CASSETLSYNEQFF.

This rearrangement joins TRBV19 to TRBJ2-1, with 14 nucleotides matching TRBD2. CDR1 and CDR2 (germline): LNHDA, SQIVND (reference sequence). The CDR3 is 17 residues long. J was trimmed by 1 base and V by 3 bases; bases with no gene match: 2. CDR3 nucleotide sequence: TGTGCCAGTAGTATCGGGACTAGCGGGAGTTCCTACAATGAGCAGTTCTTC. Residues: CASSIGTSGSSYNEQFF.

This chain joins TRBV10-3 and TRBJ2-7; 7 nucleotides agree with TRBD1. With V trimmed by 11 bases and J by 2 bases, 6 bases remained unmatched. CDR1 is ENHRY, CDR2 SYGVKD, per germline. The CDR3 sequence is 12 residues long. CDR3 protein: CAARDRAYEQYF. DNA of the CDR3: TGTGCCGCCCGGGACAGAGCCTACGAGCAGTACTTC.

This chain connects TRBV14 to TRBJ2-1; D possibly corresponds to TRBD1 (6 bases). This CDR3 is built from 14 residues. V gave up 2 bases and J gave up 7 bases, with 12 bases separating them. Per the germline V gene, CDR1 is SGHDN and CDR2 is FVKESK. CDR3 sequence (DNA): TGTGCCAGCAGCCAATACCGACAGGTAAATGAGCAGTTCTTC. It yields the protein CASSQYRQVNEQFF.

V is TRBV27 and J is TRBJ2-1, with D perhaps TRBD1 (6 bases). The CDR3 runs to 15 residues. The germline gives CDR1 MNHEY, CDR2 SMNVEV (reference sequence). V was pared by 4 bases and J by 1 base, with 11 bases between. CDR3 amino acids: CASSSRGLSYNEQFF. The CDR3 DNA reads as TGTGCCAGCAGTTCCAGGGGTCTGTCCTACAATGAGCAGTTCTTC.

The chain employs TRBV6-1 and TRBJ1-5, with D possibly TRBD1 on 5 matching bases. V lost 2 bases, J lost 7 bases, and 12 bases lay in between. The germline gives CDR1 MNHNS, CDR2 SASEGT. This CDR3 has 14 residues. The CDR3 loop is CASSESGGKQPQHF. The CDR3 DNA reads as TGTGCCAGCAGTGAATCGGGGGGGAAGCAGCCCCAGCATTTT.

The V call is TRBV6-1, the J call TRBJ1-2; a possible D gene is TRBD1 (6 bases). The V end lost 2 bases, the J end lost 2 bases, and 15 bases lay between the germline ends. Germline loops: CDR1 MNHNS, CDR2 SASEGT. The length of the CDR3 is 16 residues. The DNA for the CDR3 is TGTGCCAGCAGTGAAAATCACGGGACAACGAACTATGGCTACACCTTC. Translation gives CASSENHGTTNYGYTF.

Regarding this clone: This specimen includes other DNA sequences encoding the same CDR3. CDR3 residues: CASSISTGYTEAFF. The CDR3 bases are TGTGCCAGTAGTATCAGTACAGGGTACACTGAAGCTTTCTTT. This chain links TRBV19 with TRBJ1-1; tentative D call: TRBD1 (6 bases). Germline values: CDR1 LNHDA, CDR2 SQIVND (reference sequence). The CDR3 runs 14 residues. Between the trimmed V and J ends, which lost 3 bases and 3 bases, there was a span of 11 bases.

V usage is TRBV9 and J usage is TRBJ1-1; weak D call: TRBD1 (5 bases). Between the trimmed V and J ends, which lost 2 bases and 8 bases, there was a span of 19 bases. Germline values: CDR1 SGDLS, CDR2 YYNGEE. The CDR3 contains 15 residues. Here the CDR3 DNA reads TGTGCCAGCAGCGTGGACTATACAGGAGGAGGAGAAGCTTTCTTT. It codes for CASSVDYTGGGEAFF.

The chain carries TRBV5-6 and TRBJ2-1, with TRBD1 matching 8 bases. The CDR3 loop spans 15 amino acids. Germline V gives CDR1 SGHDT, CDR2 YYEEEE. Germline trimming cut 6 bases from V and 7 bases from J; bases unmatched to any gene: 12. CDR3 nucleotide sequence: TGTGCCAGCAATGAGGTGGACAGGGAAGGGAATGAGCAGTTCTTC. Translating it yields CASNEVDREGNEQFF.

This clone has just one count. The rearrangement joins TRBV11-3 to TRBJ1-1, with D unclear. The CDR3 loop spans 14 amino acids. Germline lookup yields CDR1 SGHNT and CDR2 YENEEA. V dropped 3 bases and J dropped 11 bases, with 19 bases sitting between them. The CDR3 is CASSFRPPPGQAFF. The CDR3 DNA reads as TGTGCCAGCAGCTTTCGACCTCCCCCAGGCCAGGCTTTCTTT.

The chain carries TRBV5-4 and TRBJ2-2; perhaps TRBD2 as D (5 bases). Germline V gene data show CDR1 as SGHNT and CDR2 as YYREEE (reference sequence). With 2 bases removed from V and 10 bases from J, the gap between germline ends came to 18 bases. The CDR3 spans 15 residues. The CDR3 DNA follows: TGTGCCAGCAGCTTATCTCGAGGGATACCCGAGGAGCTGTTTTTT. It codes for CASSLSRGIPEELFF.

The chain joins TRBV5-6 to TRBJ2-5; tentative D call: TRBD1 (5 bases). Germline V gene sequence: CDR1 SGHDT, CDR2 YYEEEE. Trimming cost V 4 bases and J 3 bases, with 19 bases left between them. The CDR3 contains 16 residues. The CDR3 is CASSLPEQGSEETQYF. As DNA, the CDR3 is TGTGCCAGCAGCCTCCCGGAGCAGGGTTCGGAAGAGACCCAGTACTTC.

This clone was found a few times. The V gene is TRBV5-1, the J gene TRBJ2-7; 12 bases are shared with TRBD1. The CDR3 length is 14 residues. CDR1 is SGHRS and CDR2 is YFSETQ in the germline V gene. J was trimmed by 5 bases and V by 2 bases; bases with no gene match: 2. This CDR3 is CASSFGTGGDEQYF. CDR3 nucleotide sequence: TGCGCCAGCAGCTTCGGGACAGGGGGCGACGAGCAGTACTTC.

The rearrangement uses TRBV4-2 and TRBJ1-2; 8 bases match TRBD1. Germline V gene sequence: CDR1 LGHNA, CDR2 YNFKEQ. The CDR3 runs 13 residues. The junction had 9 bases not matched to a gene; V was cut back by 8 bases and J by 7 bases. The CDR3 reads CASRPGQDGGYTF. The CDR3 DNA reads as TGTGCCAGCCGACCGGGACAGGATGGTGGCTACACCTTC.

The chain links TRBV29-1 to TRBJ2-3; D perhaps matches TRBD2 (5 bases). Germline loops: CDR1 SQVTM, CDR2 ANQGSEA. The V end was cut by 8 bases, the J end by 1 base, with 10 bases between. CDR3 length equals 12 residues. CDR3 amino acids: CSIGRGTDTQYF. In DNA form, the CDR3 reads TGCAGCATCGGGCGGGGCACAGATACGCAGTATTTT.

The chain carries TRBV23-1 and TRBJ1-5; TRBD1 aligns across 9 bases. TRBV23-1 is known as an ORF, though its function is uncertain. The CDR3 is 19 amino acids. V lost 7 bases to trimming and J lost 3 bases; unmatched junction nucleotides: 19. The CDR3 sequence is CASTPGGTGIRRVNQPQHF. CDR3 DNA sequence: TGCGCCAGCACCCCCGGCGGGACAGGGATAAGACGGGTCAATCAGCCCCAGCATTTT.

The J gene is TRBJ1-5, the V gene TRBV30; TRBD1 matches 7 bases. Germline assignment: CDR1 GTSNPN and CDR2 SVGIG (reference sequence). Trimming removed 0 bases from V and 0 bases from J; junction bases left unmatched: 11. The CDR3 has 18 residues. CDR3 coding DNA: TGTGCCTGGAGTGTCGGGGGACAGATCCCTTATAGCAATCAGCCCCAGCATTTT. This translates into CAWSVGGQIPYSNQPQHF.

The chain couples TRBV5-1 to TRBJ2-2; D is ambiguous. The CDR3 is 15 residues long. V shed 2 bases and J shed 5 bases, with 13 bases lying between them. Germline V lookup: CDR1 SGHRS, CDR2 YFSETQ. The CDR3 here is CASSFLIESTGELFF. CDR3 sequence (DNA): TGCGCCAGCAGCTTCCTGATAGAAAGTACCGGGGAGCTGTTTTTT.

This rearrangement joins TRBV18 to TRBJ2-1, with 7 bases that match TRBD2. The trim removed 6 bases at V and 7 bases at J, leaving 6 bases unmatched. CDR1 is KGHSH, CDR2 LQKENI, per germline. CDR3 size: 13 residues. The CDR3 sequence is CASSPPAGNEQFF. In nucleotides, the CDR3 is TGTGCCAGCTCCCCTCCAGCGGGAAATGAGCAGTTCTTC.

V gene TRBV27 combines with J gene TRBJ1-2; TRBD1 aligns across 9 bases. This CDR3 contains 14 residues. The J segment lost 7 bases and the V segment lost 3 bases, leaving 6 bases of the junction unmatched. The germline CDR1 and CDR2 sequences are MNHEY and SMNVEV (reference sequence). The CDR3 DNA reads TGTGCCAGCAGTTTCCAGGGACAGGGCTTTGGCTACACCTTC. This gives the protein CASSFQGQGFGYTF.

This chain connects TRBV5-1 to TRBJ1-1; possible D gene TRBD1, 6 bases. This CDR3 comprises 14 residues. Germline CDR1 reads SGHRS; CDR2 reads YFSETQ. V lost 3 bases, J lost 1 base, and 10 bases lay in between. Here the CDR3 reads CASSWETGNTEAFF. CDR3 DNA: TGCGCCAGCAGCTGGGAGACAGGGAACACTGAAGCTTTCTTT. Combining the CDR3 with reference TRBV5-1 and TRBJ1-1 gives the whole variable domain KAGVTQTPRYLIKTRGQQVTLSCSPISGHRSVSWYQQTPGQGLQFLFEYFSETQRNKGNFPGRFSGRQFSNSRSEMNVSTLELGDSALYLCASSWETGNTEAFFGQGTRLTVV.

The chain uses TRBV4-3 and TRBJ1-3; a weak D match, TRBD1 (5 bases). Germline loops: CDR1 LGHNA, CDR2 YSLEER. This CDR3 contains 17 residues. Trimming removed 0 bases from V and 4 bases from J, with 16 bases in between. The CDR3 protein is CASSQDRGSSVGNTIYF. CDR3 nucleotide sequence: TGCGCCAGCAGCCAAGATAGGGGATCGTCCGTCGGAAACACCATATATTTT.

V and J are TRBV29-1 and TRBJ2-6, with D perhaps matching TRBD1 (5 bases). This CDR3 is 14 amino acids long. V was cut by 3 bases and J by 2 bases, with 8 bases left in between. Germline values: CDR1 SQVTM, CDR2 ANQGSEA. The CDR3 DNA follows: TGCAGCGTTGACAGGGTAACTGGGGCCAACGTCCTGACTTTC. Translation: CSVDRVTGANVLTF.

This clone was seen once. V and J are TRBV4-2 and TRBJ2-7; 9 nucleotides align to TRBD2. V was pared by 0 bases and J by 0 bases, with 0 bases of the junction left unmatched. CDR1 is LGHNA, CDR2 YNFKEQ, per germline. CDR3 length: 15 residues. This chain's CDR3 is CASSQDSGSSYEQYF. CDR3 nucleotide sequence: TGTGCCAGCAGCCAAGATAGCGGGAGCTCCTACGAGCAGTACTTC.

The rearrangement joins TRBV5-1 to TRBJ1-2; the D gene is possibly TRBD1 (6 bases). Between the trimmed V and J ends, which lost 0 bases and 5 bases, there was a span of 11 bases. The germline CDR1 and CDR2 sequences are SGHRS and YFSETQ. The CDR3 runs 14 residues. The CDR3 loop reads CASSLGQGHYGYTF. CDR3 DNA: TGCGCCAGCAGCTTGGGTCAGGGACATTATGGCTACACCTTC.

The CDR3 region has the DNA TGCGCCAGCAGCTTGGGCGGCAGGGTAGCAGATACGCAGTATTTT. Translating it yields CASSLGGRVADTQYF. The chain is built from TRBV5-1 and TRBJ2-3, with D possibly being TRBD1 (5 bases). The CDR3 is 15 residues long. The V gene's germline CDR1 is SGHRS and CDR2 YFSETQ. Trimming cost V 0 bases and J 4 bases, with 12 bases left between them. The full variable domain, with the rest looked up from reference TRBV5-1 and TRBJ2-3, is KAGVTQTPRYLIKTRGQQVTLSCSPISGHRSVSWYQQTPGQGLQFLFEYFSETQRNKGNFPGRFSGRQFSNSRSEMNVSTLELGDSALYLCASSLGGRVADTQYFGPGTRLTVL.